One and the same sample provided the 25 T cell receptor beta chains below, sequenced in a study of OX40 agonist ivuxolimab in advanced cancers. Some clones are missing from TCRdb's copy, which holds only in-frame ones; the method was immunoSEQ multiplex PCR. This repertoire shows fewer than 50,000 clones, about three quarters found once; its top ten account for 9.5% to 15%. This specimen was CD4+ or CD8+ T cells sorted from blood, taken in a trial of the OX40 agonist ivuxolimab. The receptors were gathered from an adult with an advanced solid tumor such as melanoma, head and neck, liver or kidney cancer.

The CDR3: CASSRQTGGAMGGYTF. DNA for the CDR3: TGTGCCAGCAGTAGGCAGACAGGGGGCGCGATGGGTGGCTACACCTTC. The rearrangement links TRBV9 to TRBJ1-2; 10 nucleotides line up with TRBD1. The CDR3 spans 16 residues. Trimming cost V 5 bases and J 7 bases; bases outside gene matches: 14. The V gene's germline CDR1 is SGDLS and CDR2 YYNGEE.

V gene TRBV10-3 combines with J gene TRBJ1-1, with D perhaps matching TRBD1 (5 bases). V was trimmed by 3 bases and J by 6 bases, leaving 14 bases between them. CDR3 length: 14 residues. From germline, CDR1 is ENHRY and CDR2 SYGVKD. Here the CDR3 reads CAISDVTEGPEAFF. The CDR3 DNA sequence: TGTGCCATCAGTGACGTGACGGAGGGACCTGAAGCTTTCTTT.

V and J are TRBV29-1 and TRBJ2-3; tentative D call: TRBD2 (5 bases). This CDR3 contains 11 residues. CDR1 is SQVTM and CDR2 is ANQGSEA in the germline V gene. V was pared by 5 bases and J by 5 bases, with 8 bases between. In DNA form, the CDR3 reads TGCAGCGTTCTCGGAGGAGATACGCAGTATTTT. This sequence encodes CSVLGGDTQYF.

V is TRBV28 and J is TRBJ2-3; 10 bases fit TRBD2. The CDR3 totals 16 residues. Germline V lookup: CDR1 MDHEN, CDR2 SYDVKM. The V and J ends lost 5 bases and 2 bases, in that order; junction bases with no gene match: 7. CDR3: CASSPSGRADTDTQYF. The CDR3 DNA reads as TGTGCCAGCAGTCCCAGCGGGAGGGCCGACACAGATACGCAGTATTTT.

This clone was observed a single time. The chain carries TRBV6-6 and TRBJ1-4; possible D gene TRBD1, 6 bases. This CDR3 has 13 residues. Trimming took off 5 bases at V and 8 bases at J, with 12 bases between the two ends. Germline V gene lookup returns CDR1 MNHNY and CDR2 SVGAGI (reference sequence). CDR3 coding DNA: TGTGCCAGCAGTGCCGGGGGCAAAGAAAAACTGTTTTTT. Amino acids: CASSAGGKEKLFF.

V is TRBV2 and J is TRBJ2-7; D is perhaps TRBD2 (5 bases). The CDR3 contains 12 residues. The V gene lost 6 bases and the J gene lost 9 bases, with 15 bases spanning the gap. In germline, CDR1 is SNHLY, CDR2 FYNNEI. The CDR3 loop reads CASRQLEVLQYF. CDR3 bases: TGTGCCAGCAGGCAACTAGAAGTGTTGCAGTACTTC.

This clone has only one observation. The chain uses TRBV21-1 and TRBJ1-2; the table's D call, TRBD1, has no DNA check behind it. TRBV21-1 is noted as a pseudogene. The CDR3 contains 13 residues. The CDR3 region is CASSKEGVSGYTF. The CDR3 coding sequence is TGTGCCAGCAGCAAAGAGGGGGTTAGTGGCTACACCTTC.

This rearrangement joins TRBV6-5 to TRBJ1-2; 7 bases match TRBD1. This CDR3 spans 14 amino acids. V was pared by 6 bases and J by 8 bases, with 12 bases of the junction left unmatched. CDR1 is MNHEY and CDR2 is SVGAGI in the germline V gene. The CDR3: CASRRQGPMGGYTF. The DNA for the CDR3 is TGTGCCAGCAGGCGACAGGGCCCCATGGGGGGCTACACCTTC.

This chain connects TRBV19 to TRBJ1-1; D might be TRBD1 (5 bases). V lost 5 bases and J 4 bases, leaving 14 bases between the germline ends. Germline CDR1 LNHDA, CDR2 SQIVND (reference sequence). This CDR3 spans 14 amino acids. DNA of the CDR3: TGTGCCAGTAGTGGGACTCCCAAGGTCACTGAAGCTTTCTTT. Amino acid sequence: CASSGTPKVTEAFF.

V is TRBV7-9 and J is TRBJ2-5; the D gene could be TRBD1 or TRBD2 (5 bases each). The better agreement between TRBJ2-7 and the DNA end casts doubt on the J call. This CDR3 comprises 11 residues. Germline CDR1 reads SEHNR; CDR2 reads FQNEAQ (reference sequence). This CDR3 reads CAGVTEYEQYF. DNA for the CDR3: TGTGCGGGGGTAACAGAATACGAGCAGTACTTC.

The V call is TRBV10-3, the J call TRBJ2-2, with D possibly TRBD2 on 6 matching bases. Germline V gene sequence: CDR1 ENHRY, CDR2 SYGVKD. The V gene lost 5 bases and the J gene lost 4 bases, with 14 bases spanning the gap. The CDR3 sequence is 15 residues long. The CDR3 loop reads CAISTRNGGTGELFF. The CDR3 coding sequence is TGTGCCATCAGTACGAGGAACGGGGGCACCGGGGAGCTGTTTTTT.

The V gene is TRBV27, the J gene TRBJ1-3; D gene unclear. The CDR3 runs 17 residues. Germline values: CDR1 MNHEY, CDR2 SMNVEV (reference sequence). Trimming took off 5 bases at V and 0 bases at J, with 17 bases between the two ends. CDR3 region: CASSLPCSGRSGNTIYF. The CDR3 nucleotides are TGTGCCAGCAGTCTTCCCTGTTCCGGTCGCTCTGGAAACACCATATATTTT.

This clone was picked up a small number of times. The chain uses TRBV7-8 and TRBJ1-3, with D possibly TRBD1 on 6 matching bases. Germline V CDR1 and CDR2: SGHVS, FQNEAQ. There are 16 residues in the CDR3. Trimming shortened V by 4 bases and J by 2 bases, and 15 bases separated the two germline ends. The CDR3 coding sequence is TGTGCCAGCAGCTCGGACCCCAGGGGCCCTGGAAACACCATATATTTT. Translating it yields CASSSDPRGPGNTIYF.

V and J are TRBV7-2 and TRBJ2-3; tentative D call: TRBD2 (6 bases). The CDR3 loop spans 15 amino acids. V dropped 0 bases and J dropped 7 bases, with 14 bases sitting between them. Germline V CDR1 and CDR2: SGHTA, FQGNSA. CDR3 nucleotides: TGTGCCAGCAGCTTAGCGCCGGGGGAGTGGAATACGCAGTATTTT. It is translated as CASSLAPGEWNTQYF. Drawing the rest from reference TRBV7-2 and TRBJ2-3, the complete variable domain is GAGVSQSPSNKVTEKGKDVELRCDPISGHTALYWYRQSLGQGLEFLIYFQGNSAPDKSGLPSDRFSAERTGGSVSTLTIQRTQQEDSAVYLCASSLAPGEWNTQYFGPGTRLTVL.

The chain employs TRBV5-1 and TRBJ2-7; maybe TRBD2 (6 bases). The CDR3 runs 13 residues. V was cut by 4 bases and J by 2 bases, with 10 bases left in between. CDR1 and CDR2 (germline): SGHRS, YFSETQ. CDR3 region: CASSMGLPYEQYF. CDR3 bases: TGCGCCAGCAGCATGGGACTTCCCTACGAGCAGTACTTC.

The rearrangement joins TRBV6-6 to TRBJ1-1, with a weak D call TRBD1 (5 bases). The CDR3 has 14 residues. Germline V gives CDR1 MNHNY, CDR2 SVGAGI (reference sequence). The V end was cut by 4 bases, the J end by 4 bases, with 13 bases between. CDR3 loop: CASSLQGWGTEAFF. The CDR3 DNA sequence: TGTGCCAGCAGTTTGCAGGGATGGGGCACTGAAGCTTTCTTT.

This clone has only a few counts. The chain uses TRBV2 and TRBJ2-1, with D tentatively TRBD2 (6 bases). The CDR3 spans 12 residues. The ends were cut back, 7 bases at V and 7 bases at J, with 11 bases in the middle. The V gene's germline CDR1 is SNHLY and CDR2 FYNNEI. CDR3 sequence (DNA): TGTGCCAGCACGGGACTTCTAAATGAGCAGTTCTTC. It codes for CASTGLLNEQFF.

CDR3 DNA sequence: TGTGCCAGCCTTTTAGCGGGGGACACTGAAGCTTTCTTT. The encoded protein is CASLLAGDTEAFF. The chain is built from TRBV6-1 and TRBJ1-1; D perhaps matches TRBD1 (5 bases). V lost 8 bases, J lost 3 bases, and 13 bases lay in between. This CDR3 is built from 13 residues. CDR1 and CDR2 from the germline V gene are MNHNS and SASEGT.

This clone occurred once. V usage is TRBV7-9 and J usage is TRBJ1-1, with 9 bases identical to TRBD1. V lost 5 bases and J lost 7; bases outside the gene matches: 14. The germline CDR1 and CDR2 sequences are SEHNR and FQNEAQ (reference sequence). CDR3 size: 16 residues. CDR3 sequence (DNA): TGTGCCAGCAGCCCGACCGGGACAGGGCGAATCGGTGAAGCTTTCTTT. Translation: CASSPTGTGRIGEAFF.

V gene TRBV6-1 combines with J gene TRBJ2-7; D gene ambiguous. CDR1 and CDR2 from the germline V gene are MNHNS and SASEGT. V was clipped by 4 bases and J by 4 bases, with 5 bases between them. The CDR3 consists of 11 residues. The DNA for the CDR3 is TGTGCCAGCAGTGGCCTATACGAGCAGTACTTC. It translates to CASSGLYEQYF.

This chain uses TRBV7-8 with TRBJ1-1; D might be TRBD1 (6 bases). The germline CDR1 and CDR2 sequences are SGHVS and FQNEAQ. V was clipped by 4 bases and J by 1 base, with 25 bases between them. CDR3 length: 19 residues. This CDR3 reads CASSSFRGGQGNRNTEAFF. The DNA of the CDR3 is TGTGCCAGCAGCTCATTCCGGGGGGGGCAGGGAAACCGGAACACTGAAGCTTTCTTT.

This sequence joins TRBV2 and TRBJ2-1, with D perhaps being TRBD1 or TRBD2 (6 bases each). The V gene lost 5 bases and the J gene lost 9 bases, with 14 bases spanning the gap. The CDR3 runs to 13 residues. Looked up from germline, CDR1 is SNHLY and CDR2 is FYNNEI. DNA of the CDR3: TGTGCCAGCAGTTCACAGGGTAGCGGTGAGCAGTTCTTC. Translating gives CASSSQGSGEQFF.

This chain joins TRBV9 and TRBJ2-3; D is perhaps TRBD2 (6 bases). The germline V gene has CDR1 SGDLS and CDR2 YYNGEE. Trimming cost V 7 bases and J 2 bases, with 17 bases left between them. This CDR3 is built from 15 residues. CDR3 sequence (DNA): TGTGCCAGCTCCCCCCGGGACTCCCCCACAGATACGCAGTATTTT. As protein: CASSPRDSPTDTQYF.

The chain couples TRBV6-1 to TRBJ2-4; D is possibly TRBD2 (6 bases). CDR1 is MNHNS and CDR2 is SASEGT in the germline V gene. Trimming took 0 bases from V and 6 from J, leaving 9 bases between them. The CDR3 has 14 residues. CDR3 residues: CASSEASGGNIQYF. The CDR3 DNA is TGTGCCAGCAGTGAAGCTTCCGGGGGAAACATTCAGTACTTC.

The chain uses TRBV10-3 and TRBJ1-3, with D uncertain. The germline V and J ends were trimmed by 6 bases and 0 bases, with 3 bases remaining between them. Germline CDR1 ENHRY, CDR2 SYGVKD. This CDR3 has 12 amino acids. CDR3 sequence reads: CAIRPSGNTIYF. The CDR3 region has the DNA TGTGCCATCAGGCCCTCTGGAAACACCATATATTTT.